This record concerns one T cell receptor beta chain sequence. Enrollees, about 18 to 100 years old, lived in around 23 US areas. The study counted Cohort 3 donors as recovered given two negative PCRs, clearance, or symptom resolution. The data are from a study of blood T cell repertoires in COVID-19. Study-wide background: The United States, Italy and Spain provided the acute and convalescent COVID-19 samples.

Trimming pared 3 bases from V and 1 base from J, leaving 9 bases between. The germline gives CDR1 DFQATT, CDR2 SNEGSKA (reference sequence). The CDR3 contains 13 residues. In the original workflow: The assay estimated nucleated cells by amplifying reference gene primers. This table comes from immunoSEQ multiplex PCR, and its TCRdb copy is limited to in-frame clones, with some not included. That table furnishes V, J and clone size, whereas the DNA furnished D and trimming. The sample carries 450,000 to 600,000 clones, approximately 90% recorded once. V is TRBV20-1 and J is TRBJ1-2; D gene unclear. The sequencing sample was made of PBMCs or T cells enriched from blood (not recorded which). The clonotype comes from a woman under 30 who had recovered from COVID-19. In DNA form, the CDR3 reads TGCAGTGCTAGTAGCTCCCTTAACTATGGCTACACCTTC. Its translation is CSASSSLNYGYTF.